The 21 T cell receptor beta chains listed next were all sequenced from one sample in a study of cytomegalovirus exposure and HLA in healthy donors. In the PCR, 60 Vbeta and 13 Jbeta primers were used. TCRdb's table, derived via immunoSEQ multiplex PCR, lists solely in-frame clones and lacks some. The sample has 120,000 or so clones, roughly a tenth seen once. The sequencing input was PBMCs. The receptor source for this set is a woman in her late teens or twenties in good health and CMV-seropositive.

This clone was counted only a few times. The chain carries TRBV29-1 and TRBJ2-3; TRBD1 is a possible D gene (5 bases). V was clipped by 6 bases and J by 4 bases, with 17 bases between them. There are 14 residues in the CDR3. The germline V gene encodes CDR1 SQVTM and CDR2 ANQGSEA. Here the CDR3 reads CSVTGRVVSDTQYF. CDR3 coding DNA: TGCAGCGTGACCGGCAGGGTAGTCTCAGATACGCAGTATTTT.

The chain uses TRBV10-3 and TRBJ2-5; TRBD2 aligns across 12 bases. CDR1 ENHRY and CDR2 SYGVKD come from the germline V gene. The CDR3 sequence is 15 residues long. J lost 5 bases, V lost 2 bases, and 3 bases had no gene match. DNA for the CDR3: TGTGCCATCAGTGAGACTAGCGGGAGGTTTGAGACCCAGTACTTC. Translation gives CAISETSGRFETQYF.

There are a few counts of this clone. This chain links TRBV6-5 with TRBJ2-3, with D possibly TRBD2 on 5 matching bases. This CDR3 is built from 14 residues. Germline CDR1 MNHEY, CDR2 SVGAGI. Between the trimmed V and J ends, which lost 5 bases and 4 bases, there was a span of 13 bases. CDR3 sequence: CASSRAEAPDTQYF. The CDR3 bases are TGTGCCAGCAGTAGAGCGGAGGCTCCAGATACGCAGTATTTT.

This clone was seen a handful of times. The chain employs TRBV6-6 and TRBJ2-1; TRBD2 matches 9 bases. V lost 7 bases to trimming and J lost 11 bases; unmatched junction nucleotides: 9. This CDR3 is built from 13 residues. CDR1 and CDR2 from the germline V gene are MNHNY and SVGAGI (reference sequence). Here the CDR3 DNA reads TGTGCCAGCACCACTCAGGCGGGAGGGCAGCAGTTCTTC. Translation: CASTTQAGGQQFF.

There are a few counts of this clone. The rearrangement joins TRBV6-6 to TRBJ1-1; D call uncertain. The germline CDR1 and CDR2 sequences are MNHNY and SVGAGI (reference sequence). The CDR3 runs to 12 residues. Deletions cut 5 bases from V and 5 bases from J, with 9 bases between. CDR3 amino acids: CASSGGKTEAFF. The CDR3 DNA sequence: TGTGCCAGCAGTGGAGGAAAGACTGAAGCTTTCTTT.

V and J are TRBV2 and TRBJ2-5, with D maybe TRBD2 (5 bases). The germline CDR1 and CDR2 sequences are SNHLY and FYNNEI. V lost 1 base and J lost 6, with 6 bases in between. The CDR3 spans 12 residues. Here the CDR3 DNA reads TGTGCCAGCAGTGAAGGCGGGCAGACCCAGTACTTC. It is translated as CASSEGGQTQYF.

There are a few counts of this clone. The gene calls are TRBV7-9 and TRBJ2-7, with a possible D match to TRBD1 (6 bases). Between the trimmed V and J ends, which lost 1 base and 3 bases, there was a span of 19 bases. CDR1 is SEHNR and CDR2 is FQNEAQ in the germline V gene (reference sequence). The CDR3 length is 17 residues. The CDR3 nucleotides read TGTGCCAGCAGCTTAGATGGCTTGGGGACACCTCACTACGAGCAGTACTTC. Translated, it gives CASSLDGLGTPHYEQYF.

As concerns this clone: Mismatch with germline at one junction end may stem from a read error. The V call is TRBV6-6, the J call TRBJ2-7; a weak D match, TRBD2 (6 bases). Germline CDR1 reads MNHNY; CDR2 reads SVGAGI (reference sequence). The CDR3 has 12 residues. CDR3 DNA sequence: TGTGCCAGCAGTTTCCCCGGGACTCCACCATTCTTC. Amino acids: CASSFPGTPPFF.

A few counts support this clone. The genes are TRBV6-1 and TRBJ2-7; D remains ambiguous. This CDR3 has 13 amino acids. Trimming pared 5 bases from V and 6 bases from J, leaving 14 bases between. The germline CDR1 and CDR2 sequences are MNHNS and SASEGT. The DNA of the CDR3 is TGTGCCAGCAGTACGTCTTGGGCCCCCGAGCAGTACTTC. Its protein is CASSTSWAPEQYF.

The rearrangement links TRBV30 to TRBJ1-5, with D possibly being TRBD1 (6 bases). This CDR3 is built from 13 residues. V was clipped by 0 bases and J by 6 bases, with 9 bases between them. The germline gives CDR1 GTSNPN, CDR2 SVGIG (reference sequence). CDR3 bases: TGTGCCTGGAGTGTCAGGGGCGGTCAGCCCCAGCATTTT. Protein sequence: CAWSVRGGQPQHF.

This clone has a handful of counts. V gene TRBV2 combines with J gene TRBJ2-5; TRBD2 matches at 8 bases. There are 14 residues in the CDR3. V dropped 6 bases and J dropped 4; count of bases not matched to a gene: 7. Germline V CDR1 and CDR2: SNHLY, FYNNEI. As DNA, the CDR3 is TGTGCCAGCAGCCCAATGCTAGCGGGAGAGACCCAGTACTTC. As protein: CASSPMLAGETQYF.

The chain links TRBV13 to TRBJ2-1, with 7 bases lining up with TRBD1. Germline trimming cut 0 bases from V and 4 bases from J; bases unmatched to any gene: 3. The germline V gene has CDR1 PRHDT and CDR2 FYEKMQ (reference sequence). The CDR3 sequence is 15 residues long. The CDR3: CASSLGLGQYNEQFF. CDR3 bases: TGTGCCAGCAGCTTAGGGTTGGGACAGTACAATGAGCAGTTCTTC.

A few counts support this clone. This CDR3 reads CAISGGETQYF. DNA for the CDR3: TGTGCCATCAGTGGAGGGGAGACCCAGTACTTC. The rearrangement joins TRBV10-3 to TRBJ2-5; D possibly corresponds to TRBD2 (5 bases). Trimming removed 4 bases from V and 5 bases from J, with 5 bases in between. The CDR3 is made up of 11 amino acids. CDR1 and CDR2 from the germline V gene are ENHRY and SYGVKD.

The J gene is TRBJ2-1, the V gene TRBV6-1; 12 bases map to TRBD2. The junction had 6 bases not matched to a gene; V was cut back by 7 bases and J by 5 bases. The CDR3 spans 15 residues. CDR1 and CDR2 from the germline V gene are MNHNS and SASEGT. In DNA form, the CDR3 reads TGTGCCAGCACCCATCGGACTAGCGGGAACAATGAGCAGTTCTTC. The encoded protein is CASTHRTSGNNEQFF.

V and J are TRBV27 and TRBJ1-5; 9 bases align to TRBD1. CDR1 is MNHEY and CDR2 is SMNVEV in the germline V gene (reference sequence). The trim removed 5 bases at V and 5 bases at J, leaving 10 bases unmatched. The CDR3 runs to 16 residues. CDR3 in amino acids: CASSLDYRGLYQPQHF. The CDR3 nucleotides read TGTGCCAGCAGTCTAGATTACAGGGGGCTTTATCAGCCCCAGCATTTT.

The chain links TRBV2 to TRBJ2-1; D remains unclear. This CDR3 region has 11 residues. In germline, CDR1 is SNHLY, CDR2 FYNNEI. V lost 6 bases and J lost 7, with 7 bases in between. The CDR3 here is CASRERNEQFF. The CDR3 DNA reads as TGTGCCAGCAGAGAGCGTAATGAGCAGTTCTTC.

V and J are TRBV7-3 and TRBJ2-1, with a tentative D call TRBD1 (5 bases). The CDR3 runs to 13 residues. The ends were cut back, 4 bases at V and 6 bases at J, with 10 bases in the middle. Per germline, CDR1 SGHTA and CDR2 FQGTGA. This CDR3 reads CASSWGGSNEQFF. The CDR3 bases are TGTGCCAGCAGCTGGGGCGGTTCCAATGAGCAGTTCTTC.

This clone was picked up a small number of times. This chain uses TRBV11-3 with TRBJ2-1; the match to TRBD2 covers 8 bases. The CDR3 extends over 15 amino acids. J lost 10 bases, V lost 1 base, and 9 bases had no gene match. The germline V gene has CDR1 SGHNT and CDR2 YENEEA. CDR3: CASSLGFAGGGEQFF. Written as DNA, the CDR3 is TGTGCCAGCAGCTTAGGGTTTGCGGGGGGCGGCGAGCAGTTCTTC. The full variable domain, completed using reference TRBV11-3 and TRBJ2-1, is EAGVVQSPRYKIIEKKQPVAFWCNPISGHNTLYWYLQNLGQGPELLIRYENEEAVDDSQLPKDRFSAERLKGVDSTLKIQPAELGDSAVYLCASSLGFAGGGEQFFGPGTRLTVL.

The table lists this clone with a few counts. CDR3 loop: CASSFGLGNYGYTF. The CDR3 DNA reads as TGCGCCAGCAGCTTTGGGCTCGGTAACTATGGCTACACCTTC. The chain combines TRBV5-1 with TRBJ1-2, with D unresolved. The CDR3 is 14 residues long. Germline V gives CDR1 SGHRS, CDR2 YFSETQ. V lost 2 bases, J lost 1 base, and 9 bases lay in between.

V is TRBV4-2 and J is TRBJ2-2, with TRBD2 matching 7 bases. The germline V gene encodes CDR1 LGHNA and CDR2 YNFKEQ. CDR3 length equals 14 residues. V lost 4 bases to trimming and J lost 6 bases; unmatched junction nucleotides: 5. The CDR3 coding sequence is TGTGCCAGCAGCCCTCAGACTAGCTCCGGGGAGCTGTTTTTT. Its translation: CASSPQTSSGELFF.

V gene TRBV11-2 combines with J gene TRBJ2-3, with TRBD2 identical over 10 bases. Looked up from germline, CDR1 is SGHAT and CDR2 is FQNNGV. The CDR3 loop spans 18 amino acids. Trimming at V came to 3 bases and at J to 5 bases, leaving 14 bases not matched to a gene. The CDR3 DNA sequence: TGTGCCAGCAGCTTTGGGCGGACGAGCGGGAGGGCCGGAGATACGCAGTATTTT. It specifies CASSFGRTSGRAGDTQYF.